This T cell receptor beta chain was sequenced during a study of CD8 T cells in ankylosing spondylitis (TCRdb year 2017). At the level of the whole study: The study profiled T cell receptor beta repertoires in healthy donors and ankylosing spondylitis patients to find disease-linked TCR variants. The full study cohort comprised around 25 ankylosing spondylitis patients and over 95 healthy donors. Peripheral blood was sampled, and synovial fluid was also collected from ankylosing spondylitis patients.

Sequencing took place on an Illumina HiSeq 2500. Quantitative 5'-RACE with molecular barcodes was used to prepare TCR beta libraries. The study's own analysis went as follows. A new computational method, built on a probabilistic model of VDJ rearrangement, was used to identify disease-linked TCR variants. TCRdb reprocessed the public reads (quality trimming at Q25 with fastp, clone calling with MiXCR) and kept in-frame beta chains. Rows are combined by CDR3 protein, so each entry shows the most common genes and DNA. The V and J calls follow TCRdb's processing rather than the paper's. The sample data list under 200,000 distinct CDR3 sequences, and around 10% of these were observed just once. The ten most abundant clones make up 25% to 30% of the sample. Paper-wide results and their limitations: Blood from ankylosing spondylitis patients appeared to be characterized by a TCR beta motif composed of about 8 highly homologous amino acid variants. The disease-linked clones showed a CD8+ phenotype and occurred at relatively low frequencies in peripheral blood. The disease-linked clones were reported as significantly enriched in matched synovial fluid samples from ankylosing spondylitis patients. Some motif variants had previously been reported in the synovial fluid and blood of reactive arthritis patients, which suggests shared mechanisms of disease initiation.

This clonotype was counted between two and nine times. What antigen it recognizes has not been identified. Per-nucleotide qualities are absent, and no much larger clonotype sits a single base away. The germline V gene supplies CDR1 MNHNS and CDR2 SASEGT. Ends trimmed: V by 6 bases, J by 6 bases; bases unmatched to a gene: 8. The CDR3 holds 14 amino acids from the cysteine to the phenylalanine. The CDR3 DNA has 42 bases and is translated from base 1. The source is a male donor with ankylosing spondylitis or in good health (not recorded which). The sequenced sample was blood, either unsorted or a sorted T cell fraction (not recorded which). This receptor chain uses TRBV6-1 and TRBJ1-1; 9 central bases correspond to TRBD1. The CDR3 region has the sequence CASSPGQGGSEAFF. The nucleotide sequence reads TGTGCCAGCAGCCCGGGACAGGGCGGGTCTGAAGCTTTCTTT.